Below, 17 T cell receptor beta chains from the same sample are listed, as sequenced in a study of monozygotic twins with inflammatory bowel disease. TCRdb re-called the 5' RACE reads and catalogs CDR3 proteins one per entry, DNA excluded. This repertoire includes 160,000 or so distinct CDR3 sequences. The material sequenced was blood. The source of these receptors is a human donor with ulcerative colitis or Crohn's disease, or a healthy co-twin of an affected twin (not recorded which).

The CDR3 protein is CASSFGAGGHYTETQYF. The V call is TRBV5-1, the J call TRBJ2-5; no DNA is available, so the TRBD2 call from TCRdb remains unchecked. The germline CDR1 and CDR2 sequences are SGHRS and YFSETQ. The CDR3 covers 17 residues.

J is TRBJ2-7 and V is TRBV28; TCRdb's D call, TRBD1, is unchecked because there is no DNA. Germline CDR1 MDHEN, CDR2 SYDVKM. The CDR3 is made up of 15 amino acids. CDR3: CASSPKVPEAYEQYF.

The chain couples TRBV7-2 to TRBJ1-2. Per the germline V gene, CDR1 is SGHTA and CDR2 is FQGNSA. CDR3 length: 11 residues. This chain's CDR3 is CASSLNSGYTF. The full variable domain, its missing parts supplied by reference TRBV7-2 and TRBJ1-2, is GAGVSQSPSNKVTEKGKDVELRCDPISGHTALYWYRQSLGQGLEFLIYFQGNSAPDKSGLPSDRFSAERTGGSVSTLTIQRTQQEDSAVYLCASSLNSGYTFGSGTRLTVV.

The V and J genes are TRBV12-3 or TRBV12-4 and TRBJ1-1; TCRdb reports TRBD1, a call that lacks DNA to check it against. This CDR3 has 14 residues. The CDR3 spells CASTGQGMNTEAFF.

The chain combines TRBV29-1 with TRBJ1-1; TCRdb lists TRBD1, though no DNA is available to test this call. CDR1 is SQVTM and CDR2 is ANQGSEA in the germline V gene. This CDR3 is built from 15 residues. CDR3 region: CSVGPGWGMNTEAFF.

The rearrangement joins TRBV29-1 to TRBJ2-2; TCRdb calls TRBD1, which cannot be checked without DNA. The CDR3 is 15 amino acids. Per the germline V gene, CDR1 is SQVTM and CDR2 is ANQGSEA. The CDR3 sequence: CSVGGGPPYTGELFF.

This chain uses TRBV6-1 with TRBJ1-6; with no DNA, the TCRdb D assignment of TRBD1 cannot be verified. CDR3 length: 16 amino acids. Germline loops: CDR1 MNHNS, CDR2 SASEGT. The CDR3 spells CASNRAGKIQNSPLHF.

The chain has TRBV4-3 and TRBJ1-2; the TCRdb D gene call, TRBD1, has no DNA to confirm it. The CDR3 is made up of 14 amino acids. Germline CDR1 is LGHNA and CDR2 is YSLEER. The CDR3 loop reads CASSQGGQAYGYTF.

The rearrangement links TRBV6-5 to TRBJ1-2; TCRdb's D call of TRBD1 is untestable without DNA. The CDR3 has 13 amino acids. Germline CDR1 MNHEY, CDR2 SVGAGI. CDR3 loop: CASSRAGSYGYTF.

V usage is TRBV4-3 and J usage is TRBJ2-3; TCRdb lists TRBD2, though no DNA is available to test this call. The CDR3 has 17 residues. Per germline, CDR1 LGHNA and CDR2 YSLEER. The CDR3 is CASSQEFGLAGTDTQYF.

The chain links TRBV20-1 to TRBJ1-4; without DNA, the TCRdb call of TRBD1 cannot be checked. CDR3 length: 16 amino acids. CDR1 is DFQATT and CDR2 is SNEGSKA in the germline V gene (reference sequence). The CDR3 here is CSATSPHRVTNEKLFF.

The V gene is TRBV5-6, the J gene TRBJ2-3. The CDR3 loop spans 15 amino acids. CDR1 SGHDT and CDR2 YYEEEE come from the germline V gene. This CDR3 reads CASSPRRGTTDTQYF.

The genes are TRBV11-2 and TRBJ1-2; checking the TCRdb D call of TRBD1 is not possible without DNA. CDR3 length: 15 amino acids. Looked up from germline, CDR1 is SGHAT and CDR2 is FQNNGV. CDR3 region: CASSTGTADYYGYTF.

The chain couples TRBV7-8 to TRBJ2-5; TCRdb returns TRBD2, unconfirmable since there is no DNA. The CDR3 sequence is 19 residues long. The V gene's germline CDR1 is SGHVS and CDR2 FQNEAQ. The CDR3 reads CASSLAGGVAGPKAETQYF.

CDR3 sequence: CASLSSGGWTTGELFF. The chain links TRBV6-1 to TRBJ2-2; TCRdb outputs TRBD2, but without DNA this stays unchecked. This CDR3 spans 16 amino acids. Germline V CDR1 and CDR2: MNHNS, SASEGT.

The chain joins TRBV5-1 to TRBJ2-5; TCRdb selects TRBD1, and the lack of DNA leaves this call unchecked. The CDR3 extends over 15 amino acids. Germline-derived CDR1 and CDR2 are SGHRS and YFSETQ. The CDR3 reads CASSGPSGAEETQYF.

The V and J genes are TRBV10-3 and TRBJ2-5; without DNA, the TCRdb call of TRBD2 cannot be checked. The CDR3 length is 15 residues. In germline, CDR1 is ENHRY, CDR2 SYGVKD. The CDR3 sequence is CAISEPGLALETQYF.